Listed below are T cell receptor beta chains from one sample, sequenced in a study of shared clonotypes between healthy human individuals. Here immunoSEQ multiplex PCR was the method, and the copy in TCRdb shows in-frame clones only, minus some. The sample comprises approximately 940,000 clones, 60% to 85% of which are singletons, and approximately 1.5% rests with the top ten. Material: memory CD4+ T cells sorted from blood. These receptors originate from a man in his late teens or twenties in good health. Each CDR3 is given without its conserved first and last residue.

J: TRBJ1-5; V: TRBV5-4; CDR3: ASSSGGDNQPQH
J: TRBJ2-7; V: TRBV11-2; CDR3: ASSLGGTTTYEQY
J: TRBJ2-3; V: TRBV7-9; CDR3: ASSETGTGSY
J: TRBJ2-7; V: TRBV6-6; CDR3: ASTSTLLNYEQY
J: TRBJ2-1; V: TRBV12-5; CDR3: ASGPVRQGPYNEQF
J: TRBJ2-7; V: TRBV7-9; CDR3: ASSQFREAYEQY
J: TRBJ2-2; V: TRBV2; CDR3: ASSEGAYTGELF
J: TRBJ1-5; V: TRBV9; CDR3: ASSEDRAGNQPQH
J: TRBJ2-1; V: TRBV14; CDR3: ASSQDDSPYNEQF
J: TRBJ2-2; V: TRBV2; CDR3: AGQGQLAGPNTGELF
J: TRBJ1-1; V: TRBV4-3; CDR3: ASSHLTGGNTEAF
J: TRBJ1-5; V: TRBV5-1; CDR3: ASKGTGIFPANQPQH
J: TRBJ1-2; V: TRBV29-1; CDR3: SVEPRGGRDYGYT
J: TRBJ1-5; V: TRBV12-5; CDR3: ASNFFSPGGNQPQH
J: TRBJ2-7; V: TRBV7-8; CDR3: ASSLKGGSYEQY
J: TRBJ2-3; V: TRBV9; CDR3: ASSVSSRTDTQY
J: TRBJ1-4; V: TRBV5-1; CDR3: ASRTNEKLF
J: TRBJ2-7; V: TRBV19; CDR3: ASLEEGISYEQY
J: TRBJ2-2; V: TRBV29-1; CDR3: SASTGSDTGELF
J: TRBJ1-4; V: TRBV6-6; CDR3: ASSLLGGSNEKLF
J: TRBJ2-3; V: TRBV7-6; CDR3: ASSPGTATDTQY
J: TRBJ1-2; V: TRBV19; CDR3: ASSELDRAVNGYT
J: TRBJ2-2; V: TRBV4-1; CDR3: ASSQEGQKNTGELF
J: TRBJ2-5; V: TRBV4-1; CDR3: ASSLSSTNQETQY
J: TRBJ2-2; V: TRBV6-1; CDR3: ASRLSGTNTGELF
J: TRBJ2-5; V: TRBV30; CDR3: ASAGPRGETQY
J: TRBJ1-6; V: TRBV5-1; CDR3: ASSSTGTGGLTLH
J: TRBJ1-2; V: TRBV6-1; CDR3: ASSPGLYGYT
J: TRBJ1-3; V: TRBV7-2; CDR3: ASSSDRGSVNTIY
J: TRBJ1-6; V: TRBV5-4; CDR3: ASSFGGGYNSPLH
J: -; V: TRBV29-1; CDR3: SASTGGSKYEQY
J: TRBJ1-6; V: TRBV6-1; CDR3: ASSEELGTSSYNSPLH
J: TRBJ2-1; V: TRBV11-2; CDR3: ASSLEQNEQF
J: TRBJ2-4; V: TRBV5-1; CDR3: ASSPGQIKNIQY
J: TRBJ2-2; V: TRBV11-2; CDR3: ASSLLPGELF
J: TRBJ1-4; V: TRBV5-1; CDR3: ASSLLGTKGEKLF
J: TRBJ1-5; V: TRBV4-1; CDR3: ASSRVGGTSNQPQH
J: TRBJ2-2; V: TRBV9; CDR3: ASSVATDTGELF
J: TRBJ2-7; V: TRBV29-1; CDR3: SAVTGGGYEQY
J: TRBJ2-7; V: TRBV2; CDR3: ASSLGHDYEQY
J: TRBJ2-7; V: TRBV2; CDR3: ASGLGPPGNEQY
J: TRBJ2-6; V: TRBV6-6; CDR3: ASRDRESSGANVLT
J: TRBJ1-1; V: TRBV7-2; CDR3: ASSFIGGKEGSAF
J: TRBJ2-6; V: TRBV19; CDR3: ASRQTGAGANVLT
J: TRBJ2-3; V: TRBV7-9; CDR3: ASSFDPGTSGGDTQY
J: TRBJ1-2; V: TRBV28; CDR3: ASSENRELDGYT
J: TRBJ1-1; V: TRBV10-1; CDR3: ASRDSLEAF
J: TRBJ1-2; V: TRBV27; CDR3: ASILSPLRQQAYT
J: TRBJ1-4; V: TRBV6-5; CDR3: ASSSEYATNEKLF